This T cell receptor (beta chain) was observed in a study of cytotoxic CD8 clonotypes in ibrutinib-treated CLL. Study at large: After a median of around six years, some 14 patients stayed remitted and some twelve progressed; responses had been partial in around 25 and complete in 2. Response sampling occurred after a median around 12 months of treatment (range 6 to 36). Samples averaged approximately 250,000 productive templates and 90,000 to 100,000 productive rearrangements.

Trimming stripped 6 bases from V and 0 bases from J, with 17 bases between. This CDR3 comprises 16 residues. From germline, CDR1 is KGHSH and CDR2 LQKENI. Clones were sequenced by immunoSEQ multiplex PCR, and TCRdb holds only the in-frame ones, with some missing. This table has 250,000 to 350,000 clones, 65% to 85% appearing once. Study observations and caveats: Clonality grew at ibrutinib response; at progression, it decreased back toward baseline.

As for this clone: Its cognate antigen is unknown.

This clonotype was sampled from a human donor with chronic lymphocytic leukemia. Sequencing was performed on PBMCs, taken at disease progression, from a patient treated with ibrutinib. The V call is TRBV18, the J call TRBJ1-1; D unclear. CDR3: CASSSPSGRVNTEAFF. CDR3 coding DNA: TGTGCCAGCTCCTCCCCATCGGGGAGGGTGAACACTGAAGCTTTCTTT.